The next 10 T cell receptor beta chains were all read from a single sample in a study of T cells after yellow fever vaccination. TCRdb re-called the 5' RACE reads with MiXCR, one entry per CDR3 protein. The sample has a few hundred thousand distinct CDR3 sequences; approximately 13% are singletons. The input for sequencing was CD4+ T cells sorted from PBMCs, taken 15 days after the yellow fever booster vaccination. The receptor source for this set is a man between 18 and 35 years old who received the YFV17D yellow fever vaccine.

This chain connects TRBV6-5 to TRBJ1-1; possible D gene TRBD1, 6 bases. Trimming left V 0 bases short and J 4 bases short, with 12 bases between. The CDR3 extends over 15 amino acids. In germline, CDR1 is MNHEY, CDR2 SVGAGI. The CDR3 sequence is CASSYSGASGTEAFF. Written as DNA, the CDR3 is TGTGCCAGCAGTTACTCGGGGGCGTCGGGCACTGAAGCTTTCTTT.

This clonotype was seen once. The V call is TRBV5-6, the J call TRBJ1-5; maybe TRBD1 (6 bases). Germline CDR1 and CDR2: SGHDT and YYEEEE. Trimming removed 7 bases at V and 4 bases at J, with 18 bases between. This CDR3 spans 15 amino acids. Here the CDR3 DNA reads TGTGCCAGCCAATTAGGTACAGGGAGGAATCAGCCCCAGCATTTT. This gives the protein CASQLGTGRNQPQHF.

The chain carries TRBV20-1 and TRBJ2-2; D not certain. Trimming removed 5 bases at V and 1 base at J, with 5 bases between. The germline gives CDR1 DFQATT, CDR2 SNEGSKA (reference sequence). The CDR3 runs 12 residues. The CDR3 region is CSAPQNTGELFF. CDR3 bases: TGCAGTGCTCCGCAGAACACCGGGGAGCTGTTTTTT.

Ten or more counts support this clonotype. The chain links TRBV5-5 to TRBJ1-1, with D unresolved. Germline V lookup: CDR1 SGHKS, CDR2 YYEKEE (reference sequence). V lost 0 bases and J lost 6, with 12 bases in between. This CDR3 has 14 amino acids. CDR3 bases: TGTGCCAGCAGCTTGGCAGTGAGGACCCCTGAAGCTTTCTTT. Translated: CASSLAVRTPEAFF.

The chain recombines TRBV28 with TRBJ2-3; TRBD2 is a possible D gene (5 bases). The germline V gene has CDR1 MDHEN and CDR2 SYDVKM. The CDR3 covers 15 residues. V was trimmed by 3 bases and J by 2 bases, leaving 12 bases between them. The CDR3 bases are TGTGCCAGCAGTTTCCAGACTACCTACACAGATACGCAGTATTTT. Amino acids: CASSFQTTYTDTQYF.

The chain recombines TRBV24-1 with TRBJ2-3; TRBD1 or TRBD2 may be the D gene (6 bases each). V lost 4 bases, J lost 5 bases, and 12 bases lay in between. The CDR3 is 14 residues long. The germline V gene encodes CDR1 KGHDR and CDR2 SFDVKD. The CDR3 sequence: CATSDRGGLDTQYF. DNA of the CDR3: TGTGCCACCAGTGACAGGGGAGGCCTAGATACGCAGTATTTT.

J is TRBJ2-3 and V is TRBV20-1, with TRBD2 matching 7 bases. Germline V CDR1 and CDR2: DFQATT, SNEGSKA (reference sequence). Unmatched junction bases numbered 9, after V lost 3 bases and J lost 6 bases. This CDR3 is 14 amino acids long. The CDR3 DNA sequence: TGCAGTGCTAGCCGCGGGGGTAGTTGGGATACGCAGTATTTT. Translating it yields CSASRGGSWDTQYF.

This clonotype was counted many times. The chain carries TRBV27 and TRBJ2-3; 11 nucleotides align to TRBD2. V shed 2 bases, J shed 7 bases, and the junction held 11 bases outside the gene matches. The CDR3 extends over 17 amino acids. The germline V gene encodes CDR1 MNHEY and CDR2 SMNVEV (reference sequence). CDR3 sequence: CASSLEGTSGGWHTQYF. The DNA for the CDR3 is TGTGCCAGCAGTTTAGAAGGAACTAGCGGGGGTTGGCATACGCAGTATTTT.

This clonotype came up a few times. CDR3 DNA: TGTGCCAGCAAGTTAGGGCGGGAGACCCAGTACTTC. Translating gives CASKLGRETQYF. The J gene is TRBJ2-5, the V gene TRBV2; D gene uncertain. V dropped 7 bases and J dropped 5 bases, with 11 bases sitting between them. Germline values: CDR1 SNHLY, CDR2 FYNNEI. The CDR3 sequence is 12 residues long.

This clonotype showed up just a few times. V usage is TRBV4-2 and J usage is TRBJ1-2; 9 bases fit TRBD1. V lost 0 bases, J lost 6 bases, and 8 bases stayed unmatched. This CDR3 has 16 amino acids. Germline values: CDR1 LGHNA, CDR2 YNFKEQ. CDR3 residues: CASSQDPGTGRHGYTF. DNA of the CDR3: TGTGCCAGCAGCCAAGATCCCGGGACAGGGCGTCATGGCTACACCTTC.